One and the same sample provided the 25 T cell receptor beta chains below, sequenced in a study of T cells in Graves' hyperthyroidism and ophthalmopathy. What was amplified from RNA transcripts were TCR beta CDR3 regions. TCR CDR3 regions were first amplified by RT-PCR with HTBI primers. TCRdb ran MiXCR on the multiplex PCR reads and lists one entry per CDR3 protein. The data contain about 290,000 distinct CDR3 sequences, about an eighth of them singletons. Input material: blood. These receptors all come from a woman aged 25 to 39 with Graves' hyperthyroidism that later progressed to Graves' ophthalmopathy.

This clonotype was detected a few times. Compared with germline, one end of the junction differs, possibly owing to a read error. V gene TRBV7-8 combines with J gene TRBJ1-3, with a tentative D call TRBD1 (5 bases). This CDR3 contains 14 residues. The germline V gene encodes CDR1 SGHVS and CDR2 FQNEAQ. CDR3 sequence (DNA): TGTGCCAGCAGCTTAGGAGGGGTTGGAAACACCTTATATTTT. Translation gives CASSLGGVGNTLYF.

This clonotype was found a few times. The chain recombines TRBV29-1 with TRBJ1-2; a weak D match, TRBD1 (5 bases). Germline assignment: CDR1 SQVTM and CDR2 ANQGSEA. V lost 0 bases and J 3 bases, leaving 11 bases between the germline ends. This CDR3 comprises 14 residues. CDR3 coding DNA: TGCAGCGTTGAAGAGCCCAGGGAGTACTATGGCTACACCTTC. This sequence encodes CSVEEPREYYGYTF.

V and J are TRBV9 and TRBJ1-4, with 8 bases identical to TRBD1. With 0 bases clipped from V and 6 bases from J, the junction kept 4 bases outside the gene matches. The CDR3 consists of 15 residues. Germline lookup yields CDR1 SGDLS and CDR2 YYNGEE. CDR3 protein: CASSVDGQGHEKLFF. The CDR3 bases are TGTGCCAGCAGCGTAGACGGACAGGGCCATGAAAAACTGTTTTTT.

This clonotype has only a few counts. At one end, the junction sequence differs from germline, possibly due to a read error. This chain joins TRBV6-2 or TRBV6-3 and TRBJ1-5; no definite D call. The CDR3 runs 15 residues. Germline V gene sequence: CDR1 MNHEY, CDR2 SVGEGT. CDR3 sequence: CTSRNGVIQDQPQHF. The CDR3 nucleotides are TGTACCAGCAGAAACGGAGTCATTCAAGATCAGCCCCAGCATTTT.

The table lists this clonotype with many counts. V gene TRBV6-1 combines with J gene TRBJ1-5, with 8 bases identical to TRBD1. The V and J ends lost 7 bases and 9 bases, in that order; junction bases with no gene match: 8. This CDR3 region has 13 residues. Germline CDR1 is MNHNS and CDR2 is SASEGT. The CDR3 DNA sequence: TGTGCCAGCAAGACGACAGGGGTTACGCCCCAGCATTTT. Its protein is CASKTTGVTPQHF.

This clonotype was found many times. The chain employs TRBV4-1 and TRBJ2-7; the D gene is possibly TRBD2 (5 bases). This CDR3 has 15 amino acids. Germline CDR1 MGHRA, CDR2 YSYEKL. The V gene lost 0 bases and the J gene lost 2 bases, with 11 bases spanning the gap. The CDR3 DNA is TGCGCCAGCAGCCAAGATCGGGGTAGCCCCTACGAGCAGTACTTC. It specifies CASSQDRGSPYEQYF.

This clonotype was counted at least ten times. The J gene is TRBJ2-5, the V gene TRBV24-1; D unresolved. There are 18 residues in the CDR3. Germline-derived CDR1 and CDR2 are KGHDR and SFDVKD. V was clipped by 4 bases and J by 3 bases, with 23 bases between them. CDR3 in amino acids: CATSERPWGSHAEETQYF. CDR3 DNA sequence: TGTGCCACCAGTGAGCGGCCTTGGGGTTCCCACGCGGAAGAGACCCAGTACTTC.

This clonotype was recorded a few times. The chain has TRBV7-9 and TRBJ2-5; a weak D match, TRBD2 (5 bases). CDR3 length equals 14 residues. Germline assignment: CDR1 SEHNR and CDR2 FQNEAQ (reference sequence). Trimming cost V 1 base and J 4 bases, with 10 bases left between them. The CDR3 nucleotides read TGTGCCAGCAGCTTAGTTGGAGGACGAGAGACCCAGTACTTC. Its translation is CASSLVGGRETQYF.

This clonotype was found many times. The CDR3 here is CASSLTTADYGYTF. DNA of the CDR3: TGTGCCAGCAGCTTGACCACGGCGGACTATGGCTACACCTTC. The genes are TRBV7-8 and TRBJ1-2; D unclear. Germline V gene lookup returns CDR1 SGHVS and CDR2 FQNEAQ. V lost 3 bases to trimming and J lost 3 bases, with 11 bases between them. CDR3 size: 14 residues. Together with reference TRBV7-8 and TRBJ1-2, the CDR3 gives the full variable domain: GAGVSQSPRYKVAKRGQDVALRCDPISGHVSLFWYQQALGQGPEFLTYFQNEAQLDKSGLPSDRFFAERPEGSVSTLKIQRTQQEDSAVYLCASSLTTADYGYTFGSGTRLTVV.

This clonotype came up a few times. An end of the junction does not agree with germline; a read error may underlie this. This CDR3 is CASSSQGIGTGGLFF. The CDR3 DNA reads as TGTGCCAGCAGCTCACAGGGAATAGGGACCGGGGGGCTGTTTTTT. This chain connects TRBV7-3 to TRBJ2-2; tentatively, D is TRBD1 or TRBD2 (6 bases each). CDR3 length equals 15 residues. CDR1 is SGHTA and CDR2 is FQGTGA in the germline V gene.

This clonotype was counted at least ten times. This chain connects TRBV11-2 to TRBJ2-7; D gene ambiguous. The CDR3 loop spans 14 amino acids. The germline V and J ends were trimmed by 6 bases and 1 base, with 13 bases remaining between them. Germline CDR1 and CDR2: SGHAT and FQNNGV. For the CDR3, the DNA is TGTGCCAGCAGTCATGGGCCCGGGTCCTACGAGCAGTACTTC. It encodes CASSHGPGSYEQYF.

Ten or more counts support this clonotype. CDR3 nucleotides: TGTGCCAGCAGAAACCAGGGGGCCAGCACTGAAGCTTTCTTT. Its translation is CASRNQGASTEAFF. The chain has TRBV3-1 and TRBJ1-1, with 8 bases that match TRBD1. CDR3 length equals 14 residues. J was trimmed by 4 bases and V by 6 bases; bases with no gene match: 7. CDR1 is LGHDT and CDR2 is YNNKEL in the germline V gene (reference sequence).

A word on this clonotype: A read error is possible here, since a much larger clone lies one base away. CDR3 sequence: CASTPSGRSEQYF. In nucleotides, the CDR3 is TGTGCCAGCACCCCCAGCGGGCGGAGCGAGCAGTACTTC. The chain links TRBV27 to TRBJ2-7, with TRBD2 as a possible D gene (6 bases). Germline V lookup: CDR1 MNHEY, CDR2 SMNVEV (reference sequence). The CDR3 spans 13 residues. V lost 7 bases and J lost 6, with 16 bases in between.

In its sample, this clonotype was seen once. The chain couples TRBV4-2 to TRBJ2-4; possible D gene TRBD2, 5 bases. Germline CDR1 and CDR2: LGHNA and YNFKEQ. This CDR3 is 14 amino acids long. Trimming took off 1 base at V and 6 bases at J, with 10 bases between the two ends. The CDR3 protein is CASSQVLGGNIQYF. Here the CDR3 DNA reads TGTGCCAGCAGCCAAGTTCTTGGAGGAAACATTCAGTACTTC.

This clonotype has more than one count but fewer than ten. This chain joins TRBV29-1 and TRBJ1-3; D gene unclear. V dropped 4 bases and J dropped 0 bases, with 16 bases sitting between them. The CDR3 is made up of 16 amino acids. Per the germline V gene, CDR1 is SQVTM and CDR2 is ANQGSEA. The CDR3 loop reads CSVVWLSPRSGNTIYF. The CDR3, as DNA: TGCAGCGTTGTTTGGCTCTCACCCCGCTCTGGAAACACCATATATTTT.

This clonotype was picked up many times. This chain uses TRBV28 with TRBJ1-5; D might be TRBD1 (5 bases). The V end was cut by 6 bases, the J end by 4 bases, with 7 bases between. CDR1 and CDR2 from the germline V gene are MDHEN and SYDVKM. This CDR3 is built from 12 residues. For the CDR3, the DNA is TGTGCCAGCAGCGCAGGGAATCAGCCCCAGCATTTT. It translates to CASSAGNQPQHF.

This clonotype is labeled medium-sized. The chain uses TRBV30 and TRBJ2-5, with 8 bases identical to TRBD1. V shed 7 bases and J 4 bases; nucleotides not matched to a gene: 14. Germline assignment: CDR1 GTSNPN and CDR2 SVGIG (reference sequence). The CDR3 loop spans 15 amino acids. CDR3 region: CAFQGAIATSETQYF. The CDR3 nucleotides read TGTGCCTTTCAGGGGGCTATTGCTACTTCAGAGACCCAGTACTTC.

This clonotype came up many times. V and J are TRBV12-5 and TRBJ2-1; 9 bases match TRBD1. The V gene end was trimmed by 2 bases and the J gene end by 6 bases; junction bases not matched to a gene: 8. The CDR3 contains 16 residues. Per germline, CDR1 LGHNT and CDR2 FRNRAP. The DNA for the CDR3 is TGTGCTAGTGGTTTGATTGGGACAGGGTGGGTCAATGAGCAGTTCTTC. Protein product: CASGLIGTGWVNEQFF.

This clonotype was seen repeatedly, ten times or more. The rearrangement uses TRBV11-2 and TRBJ2-6; no definite D call. V lost 5 bases to trimming and J lost 4 bases, with 9 bases between them. CDR3 length: 14 amino acids. Germline V gene lookup returns CDR1 SGHAT and CDR2 FQNNGV. The CDR3 sequence is CASSRTAGANVLTF. CDR3 DNA sequence: TGTGCCAGCAGCCGTACGGCCGGGGCCAACGTCCTGACTTTC.

The chain recombines TRBV27 with TRBJ1-6; TRBD1 agrees at 9 bases. The germline CDR1 and CDR2 sequences are MNHEY and SMNVEV (reference sequence). The CDR3 sequence is 15 residues long. V lost 3 bases to trimming and J lost 8 bases; unmatched junction nucleotides: 5. The CDR3 DNA reads TGTGCCAGCAGTTTCGGACAGGGGTTGGATTCACCCCTCCACTTT. Protein: CASSFGQGLDSPLHF.

This clonotype has more than one count but fewer than ten. The chain couples TRBV9 to TRBJ1-1; possibly TRBD1 for D (5 bases). Trimming took 4 bases from V and 5 from J, leaving 15 bases between them. The CDR3 is 14 amino acids. Germline values: CDR1 SGDLS, CDR2 YYNGEE. The CDR3 DNA follows: TGTGCCAGCAGCCCTATCCAGGGAGGGACTGAAGCTTTCTTT. It encodes CASSPIQGGTEAFF. Filled out from reference TRBV9 and TRBJ1-1, the complete variable domain reads DSGVTQTPKHLITATGQRVTLRCSPRSGDLSVYWYQQSLDQGLQFLIQYYNGEERAKGNILERFSAQQFPDLHSELNLSSLELGDSALYFCASSPIQGGTEAFFGQGTRLTVV.

There are a few counts of this clonotype. The V and J genes are TRBV27 and TRBJ1-5; D gene uncertain. This CDR3 has 15 amino acids. V shed 8 bases and J shed 7 bases, with 21 bases lying between them. Germline values: CDR1 MNHEY, CDR2 SMNVEV (reference sequence). CDR3 in DNA: TGTGCCAGCTCCCACCGGGGTCCCCAAGGGCAGCCCCAGCATTTT. It is translated as CASSHRGPQGQPQHF.

With respect to this clonotype: One junction end disagrees with the germline gene, perhaps due to a read error. The chain recombines TRBV12-3 or TRBV12-4 with TRBJ2-3; 8 bases line up with TRBD2. The CDR3 totals 15 residues. For the CDR3, the DNA is TGTGCCACCTCCTGGGGCGGGAGGATTTCAGATATGCAGTATTTT. Encoded protein: CATSWGGRISDMQYF.

This clonotype showed up many times. This chain links TRBV28 with TRBJ2-2, with D hard to call. V was cut by 3 bases and J by 10 bases, with 15 bases left in between. Germline CDR1 MDHEN, CDR2 SYDVKM. The CDR3 runs to 14 residues. The CDR3 sequence is CASSFPPGNAELFF. In nucleotides, the CDR3 is TGTGCCAGCAGTTTCCCGCCCGGAAACGCGGAGCTGTTTTTT.

This clonotype was seen repeatedly, ten times or more. V gene TRBV7-8 combines with J gene TRBJ2-1, with D perhaps matching TRBD1 or TRBD2 (5 bases each). The CDR3 covers 16 residues. V lost 4 bases and J lost 0, with 13 bases in between. CDR1 and CDR2 from the germline V gene are SGHVS and FQNEAQ. In DNA form, the CDR3 reads TGTGCCAGCAGCTCACCCGGGACCAGCTCCTACAATGAGCAGTTCTTC. It translates to CASSSPGTSSYNEQFF.